The text below deals with one TCR beta chain. What it binds is unknown. Some clones are missing from TCRdb's copy, which holds only in-frame ones; the method was immunoSEQ multiplex PCR. Counted here are around 450,000 clones, more than 75% occurring once; the ten biggest clones make up under 15%. This sample was taken from a study of shared clonotypes between healthy human individuals. Study-level results: Sampling was confined to blood; repertoires within tissues likely differ. With few donors, the genetic and exposure-history diversity represented was limited.

Germline V lookup: CDR1 LGHNT, CDR2 FRNRAP. CDR3 length: 12 residues. V was trimmed by 9 bases and J by 2 bases, leaving 7 bases between them. Specimen: PBMCs. This receptor was obtained from a woman aged 40-49 years in good health. Some clones in this sample may be carry-over from other donors' samples. This sequence joins TRBV12-5 and TRBJ2-2, with D unresolved. CDR3 sequence: CASGINTGELFF. CDR3 bases: TGTGCTAGCGGAATTAACACCGGGGAGCTGTTTTTT.